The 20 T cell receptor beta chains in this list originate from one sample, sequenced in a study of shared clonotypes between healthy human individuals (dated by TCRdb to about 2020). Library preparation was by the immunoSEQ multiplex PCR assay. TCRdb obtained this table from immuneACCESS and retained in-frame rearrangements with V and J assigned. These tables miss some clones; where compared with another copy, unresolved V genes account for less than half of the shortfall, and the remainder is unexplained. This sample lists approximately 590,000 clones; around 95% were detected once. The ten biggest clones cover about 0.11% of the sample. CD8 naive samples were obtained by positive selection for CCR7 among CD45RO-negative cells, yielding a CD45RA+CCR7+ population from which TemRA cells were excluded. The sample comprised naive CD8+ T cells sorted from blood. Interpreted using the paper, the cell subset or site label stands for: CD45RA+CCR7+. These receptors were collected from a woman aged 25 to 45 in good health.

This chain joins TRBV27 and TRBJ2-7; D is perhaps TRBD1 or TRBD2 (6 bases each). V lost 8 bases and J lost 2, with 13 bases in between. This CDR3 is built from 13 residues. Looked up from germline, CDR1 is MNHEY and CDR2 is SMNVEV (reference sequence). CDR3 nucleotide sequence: TGTGCCAGCCGCTCCGGGGGCCCCTACGAGCAGTACTTC. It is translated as CASRSGGPYEQYF.

CDR3 residues: CASSLASQYEQYF. The DNA of the CDR3 is TGTGCCAGCAGCTTAGCTTCACAGTACGAGCAGTACTTC. V is TRBV7-2 and J is TRBJ2-7; D remains ambiguous. Trimming pared 0 bases from V and 4 bases from J, leaving 7 bases between. The CDR3 loop spans 13 amino acids. Germline values: CDR1 SGHTA, CDR2 FQGNSA. Variable domain in full (rest from reference TRBV7-2 and TRBJ2-7): GAGVSQSPSNKVTEKGKDVELRCDPISGHTALYWYRQSLGQGLEFLIYFQGNSAPDKSGLPSDRFSAERTGGSVSTLTIQRTQQEDSAVYLCASSLASQYEQYFGPGTRLTVT.

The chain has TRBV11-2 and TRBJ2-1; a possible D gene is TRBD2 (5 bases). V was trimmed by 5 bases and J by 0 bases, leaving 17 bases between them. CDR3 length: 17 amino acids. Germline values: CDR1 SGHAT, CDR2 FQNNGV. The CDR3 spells CASSPMTWELSYNEQFF. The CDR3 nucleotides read TGTGCCAGCAGCCCGATGACCTGGGAGCTCTCCTACAATGAGCAGTTCTTC. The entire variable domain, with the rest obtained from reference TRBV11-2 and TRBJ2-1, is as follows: EAGVAQSPRYKIIEKRQSVAFWCNPISGHATLYWYQQILGQGPKLLIQFQNNGVVDDSQLPKDRFSAERLKGVDSTLKIQPAKLEDSAVYLCASSPMTWELSYNEQFFGPGTRLTVL.

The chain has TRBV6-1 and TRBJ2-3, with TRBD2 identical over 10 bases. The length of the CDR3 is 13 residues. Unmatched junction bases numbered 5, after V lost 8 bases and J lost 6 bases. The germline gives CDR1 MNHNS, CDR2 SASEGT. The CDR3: CASSSGRADTQYF. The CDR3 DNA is TGTGCCAGCTCAAGCGGGAGGGCGGATACGCAGTATTTT.

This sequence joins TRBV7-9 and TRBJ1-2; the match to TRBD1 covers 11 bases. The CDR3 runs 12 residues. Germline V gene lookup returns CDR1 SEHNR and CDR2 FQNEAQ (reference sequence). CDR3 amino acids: CAGDRGSYGYTF. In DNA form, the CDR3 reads TGTGCGGGGGACAGGGGGAGCTATGGCTACACCTTC. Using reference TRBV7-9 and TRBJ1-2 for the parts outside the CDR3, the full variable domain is DTGVSQNPRHKITKRGQNVTFRCDPISEHNRLYWYRQTLGQGPEFLTYFQNEAQLEKSRLLSDRFSAERPKGSFSTLEIQRTEQGDSAMYLCAGDRGSYGYTFGSGTRLTVV.

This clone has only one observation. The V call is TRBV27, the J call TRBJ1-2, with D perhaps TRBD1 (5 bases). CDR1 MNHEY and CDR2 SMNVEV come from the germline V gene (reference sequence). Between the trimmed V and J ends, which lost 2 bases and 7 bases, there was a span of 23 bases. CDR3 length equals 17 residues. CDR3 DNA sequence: TGTGCCAGCAGTTTAAGATCAGGGTCTGGGGTGGTTTTTGGCTACACCTTC. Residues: CASSLRSGSGVVFGYTF.

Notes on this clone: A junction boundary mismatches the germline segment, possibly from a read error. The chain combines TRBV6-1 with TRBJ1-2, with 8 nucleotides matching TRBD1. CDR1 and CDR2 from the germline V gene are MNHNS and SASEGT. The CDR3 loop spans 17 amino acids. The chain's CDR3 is CAISVLRTGRLNYGYTF. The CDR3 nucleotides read TGTGCCATCAGTGTATTAAGGACAGGGCGTTTGAACTATGGCTACACCTTC.

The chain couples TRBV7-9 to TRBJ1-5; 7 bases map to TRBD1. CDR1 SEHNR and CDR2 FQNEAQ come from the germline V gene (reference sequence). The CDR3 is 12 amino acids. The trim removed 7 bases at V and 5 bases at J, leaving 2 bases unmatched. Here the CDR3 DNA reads TGTGCCAGCACCCAGGGGGATCAGCCCCAGCATTTT. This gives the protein CASTQGDQPQHF.

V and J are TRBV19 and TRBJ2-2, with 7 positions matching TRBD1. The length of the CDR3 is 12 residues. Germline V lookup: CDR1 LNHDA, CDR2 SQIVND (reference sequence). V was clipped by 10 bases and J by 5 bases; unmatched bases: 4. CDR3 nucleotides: TGTGCCACCAGGGACAGAACCGGGGAGCTGTTTTTT. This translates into CATRDRTGELFF.

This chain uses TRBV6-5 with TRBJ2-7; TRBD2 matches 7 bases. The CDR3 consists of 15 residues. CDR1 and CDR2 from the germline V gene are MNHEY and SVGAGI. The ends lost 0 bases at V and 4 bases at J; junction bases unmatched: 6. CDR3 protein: CASSYSNAGDYEQYF. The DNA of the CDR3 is TGTGCCAGCAGTTACTCGAATGCGGGAGATTACGAGCAGTACTTC.

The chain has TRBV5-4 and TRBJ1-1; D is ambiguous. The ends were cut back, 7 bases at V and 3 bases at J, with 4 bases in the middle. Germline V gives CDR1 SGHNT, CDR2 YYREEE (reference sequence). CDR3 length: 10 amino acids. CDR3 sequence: CASRDTEAFF. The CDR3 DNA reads TGTGCCAGCCGGGACACTGAAGCTTTCTTT.

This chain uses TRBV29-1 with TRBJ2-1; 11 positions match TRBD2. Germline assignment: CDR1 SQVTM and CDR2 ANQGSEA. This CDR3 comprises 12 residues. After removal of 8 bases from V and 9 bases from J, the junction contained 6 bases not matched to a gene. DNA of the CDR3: TGCAGCCTAAGACTAGCGGGACGTGAGCAGTTCTTC. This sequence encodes CSLRLAGREQFF.

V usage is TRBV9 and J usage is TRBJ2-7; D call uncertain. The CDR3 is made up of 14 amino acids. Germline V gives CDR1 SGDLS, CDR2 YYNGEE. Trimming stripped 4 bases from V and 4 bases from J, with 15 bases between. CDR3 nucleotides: TGTGCCAGCAGCTACAGTGGTCTGGCGTACGAGCAGTACTTC. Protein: CASSYSGLAYEQYF. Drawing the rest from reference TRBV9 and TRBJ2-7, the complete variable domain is DSGVTQTPKHLITATGQRVTLRCSPRSGDLSVYWYQQSLDQGLQFLIQYYNGEERAKGNILERFSAQQFPDLHSELNLSSLELGDSALYFCASSYSGLAYEQYFGPGTRLTVT.

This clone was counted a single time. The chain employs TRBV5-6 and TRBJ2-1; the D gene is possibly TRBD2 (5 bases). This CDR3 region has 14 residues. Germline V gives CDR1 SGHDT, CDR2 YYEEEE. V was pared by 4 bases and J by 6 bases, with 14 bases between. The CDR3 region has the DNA TGTGCCAGCAGCGGCCGGACTGCTCCCAATGAGCAGTTCTTC. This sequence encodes CASSGRTAPNEQFF.

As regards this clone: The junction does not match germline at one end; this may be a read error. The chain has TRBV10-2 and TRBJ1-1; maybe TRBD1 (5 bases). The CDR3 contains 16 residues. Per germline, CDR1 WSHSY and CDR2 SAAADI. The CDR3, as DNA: TGCGCCATCAGTGTTGGGGGGTATGATGTGAACACTGAAGCTTTCTTT. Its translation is CAISVGGYDVNTEAFF.

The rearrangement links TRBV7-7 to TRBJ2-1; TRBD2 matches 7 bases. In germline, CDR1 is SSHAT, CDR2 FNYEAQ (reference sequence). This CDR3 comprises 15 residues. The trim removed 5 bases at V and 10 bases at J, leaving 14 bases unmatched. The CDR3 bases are TGTGCCAGCAGCCTACTTAGCGGGTCAAACGGGGAGCAGTTCTTC. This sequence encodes CASSLLSGSNGEQFF.

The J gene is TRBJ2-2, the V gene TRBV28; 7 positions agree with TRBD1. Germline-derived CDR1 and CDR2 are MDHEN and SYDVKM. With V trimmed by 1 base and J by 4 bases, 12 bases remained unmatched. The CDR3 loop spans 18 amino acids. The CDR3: CASSLYAAGTEFTGELFF. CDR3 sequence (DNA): TGTGCCAGCAGTTTATACGCTGCCGGGACAGAATTCACCGGGGAGCTGTTTTTT. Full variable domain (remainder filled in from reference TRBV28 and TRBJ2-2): DVKVTQSSRYLVKRTGEKVFLECVQDMDHENMFWYRQDPGLGLRLIYFSYDVKMKEKGDIPEGYSVSREKKERFSLILESASTNQTSMYLCASSLYAAGTEFTGELFFGEGSRLTVL.

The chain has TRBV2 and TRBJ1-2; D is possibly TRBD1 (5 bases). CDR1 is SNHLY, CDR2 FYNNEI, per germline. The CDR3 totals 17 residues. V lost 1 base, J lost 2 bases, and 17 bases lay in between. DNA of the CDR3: TGTGCCAGCAGTGAAGGGATGGACTGGGGCAGAAACTATGGCTACACCTTC. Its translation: CASSEGMDWGRNYGYTF.

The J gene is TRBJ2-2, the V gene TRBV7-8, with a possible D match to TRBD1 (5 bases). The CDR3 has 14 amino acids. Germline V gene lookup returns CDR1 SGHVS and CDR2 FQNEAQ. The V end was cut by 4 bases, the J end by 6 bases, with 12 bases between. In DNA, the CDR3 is TGTGCCAGCAGCTCCAGGGTTGGACCCGGGGAGCTGTTTTTT. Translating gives CASSSRVGPGELFF.

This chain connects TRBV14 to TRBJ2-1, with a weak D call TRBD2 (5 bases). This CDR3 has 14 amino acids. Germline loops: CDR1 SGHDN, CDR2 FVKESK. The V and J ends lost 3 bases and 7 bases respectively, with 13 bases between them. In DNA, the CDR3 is TGTGCCAGCAGCCATCCCTTCGAGGGTAATGAGCAGTTCTTC. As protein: CASSHPFEGNEQFF. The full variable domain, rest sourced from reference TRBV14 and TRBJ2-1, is EAGVTQFPSHSVIEKGQTVTLRCDPISGHDNLYWYRRVMGKEIKFLLHFVKESKQDESGMPNNRFLAERTGGTYSTLKVQPAELEDSGVYFCASSHPFEGNEQFFGPGTRLTVL.